This is a list of T cell receptor beta chains from one sample in a study of T cells in Graves' hyperthyroidism and ophthalmopathy. Each CDR3 protein gets one entry after TCRdb re-called the multiplex PCR reads with MiXCR. The sample records roughly 640,000 distinct CDR3 sequences, 15% to 20% being singletons. The sample taken for sequencing was blood. These receptors all stem from a woman in her forties with Graves' ophthalmopathy. Each CDR3 is given with its conserved first and last residue. Fields, in order: D gene, clone size, J gene, CDR3 length, V gene, CDR3 DNA, CDR3 protein. The D gene is left open where the match is weak. Size is stated for part of the rows, as once, few or many counts, or as a class when the clone is expanded.

>NA|NA|TRBJ1-1|18|TRBV20-1
TGCAGTGCTAGAGGTCTGATTCGGGGGCGCCGGTTAAGCACTGAAGCTTTCTTT
CSARGLIRGRRLSTEAFF
>NA|many|TRBJ1-3|10|TRBV20-1
TGCAGTGCCCTTGGAAACACCATATATTTT
CSALGNTIYF
>NA|many|TRBJ2-5|16|TRBV5-1
TGCGCCAGCAGCTTGGCCGCTGTGACACCCCAAGAGACCCAGTACTTC
CASSLAAVTPQETQYF
>NA|few|TRBJ1-5|14|TRBV29-1
TGCAGCTCAATGACCGGTTATAGCAATCAGCCCCAGCATTTT
CSSMTGYSNQPQHF
>NA|many|TRBJ1-1|15|TRBV20-1
TGCAGTGCTCCCGTCAGGGGCAAGGGGTACACTGAAGCTTTCTTT
CSAPVRGKGYTEAFF
>NA|NA|TRBJ2-6|18|TRBV7-2
TGTGCCAGCAGCGTAAGACAGGCTCTCTCCTCTGGGGCCAACGTCCTGACTTTC
CASSVRQALSSGANVLTF
>TRBD1|many|TRBJ1-2|15|TRBV5-1
TGCGCCAGCAGCTTGGGCCCCGGACAGGACTATGGCTACACCTTC
CASSLGPGQDYGYTF
>NA|NA|TRBJ1-1|15|TRBV5-8
TGTGCCAGCAGCCCTAGGACGCAGCCTAACACTGAAGCTTTCTTT
CASSPRTQPNTEAFF
>TRBD2|NA|TRBJ2-7|17|TRBV27
TGTGCCAGCAGCCAGGCTAGCGGGAGTTTACGAAGTAACGAGCAGTACTTC
CASSQASGSLRSNEQYF
>NA|NA|TRBJ1-2|12|TRBV6-1
TGTGCCAGCAGCGACAAAAACTATGGCTACACCTTC
CASSDKNYGYTF
>NA|many|TRBJ2-1|14|TRBV7-9
TGTGCCAGCAGCTTTCGGACAGAGTACAATGAGCAGTTCTTC
CASSFRTEYNEQFF
>NA|many|TRBJ2-3|16|TRBV5-1
TGCGCCAGCAGCGAGAGTCCCGGGGCCGCCACAGATACGCAGTATTTT
CASSESPGAATDTQYF
>NA|NA|TRBJ1-2|14|TRBV20-1
TGCAGTGCTAGAGATACCGACAGGCCAAGGGGCTACACCTTC
CSARDTDRPRGYTF
>NA|many|TRBJ2-2|12|TRBV18
TGTGCCAGCTCACCAGGATTAGGGGAGCTGTTTTTT
CASSPGLGELFF
>TRBD1|many|TRBJ1-2|14|TRBV2
TGTGCCAGCAGCCTGACAGGGGTCGGCTATGGCTACACCTTC
CASSLTGVGYGYTF